What follows are 32 T cell receptor beta chains derived from one specimen sequenced in a study of T-cell memory formation after mild COVID-19 (dated by TCRdb to about 2021). Receptor libraries were prepared by 5' RACE. Sequencing used an Illumina NovaSeq 6000. TCRdb applied fastp at Q25 and MiXCR to the public reads, then kept only in-frame beta chains. Rows matching on CDR3 protein sequence are summarized as one entry with the most common DNA and genes. Present in this sample are some 46,000 distinct CDR3 sequences, roughly 7.2% of which were seen just once. The ten largest clonotypes hold roughly 0.79% of the sample. Sequenced input: PBMCs or a T cell subset sorted from them (not recorded which). The receptor source for this set is an adult who had mild COVID-19 (a few samples of this study predate the infection). The sample titles of this study are shuffled in the database, so cell type and time point are left out.

This clonotype was picked up a small number of times. This chain uses TRBV12-5 with TRBJ2-7; weak D call: TRBD1 (8 bases). V was pared by 2 bases and J by 6 bases, with 17 bases between. CDR1 is LGHNT and CDR2 is FRNRAP in the germline V gene. The CDR3 has 15 residues. The CDR3 DNA is TGTGCTAGTGGTTTGCCTCACAGGGGGGGAAGCGAGCAGTACTTC. This codes for CASGLPHRGGSEQYF.

This chain connects TRBV10-3 to TRBJ1-3; 8 positions agree with TRBD1. Trimming took 6 bases from V and 1 from J; bases not matched to a gene: 5. Looked up from germline, CDR1 is ENHRY and CDR2 is SYGVKD. This CDR3 is 15 amino acids long. The CDR3 sequence: CAIRRQGQSGNTIYF. The CDR3 nucleotides are TGTGCCATCAGAAGACAGGGGCAATCTGGAAACACCATATATTTT.

The gene calls are TRBV5-5 and TRBJ2-1; 8 bases are a match to TRBD1. The V gene end was trimmed by 6 bases and the J gene end by 0 bases; junction bases not matched to a gene: 8. Per the germline V gene, CDR1 is SGHKS and CDR2 is YYEKEE (reference sequence). The CDR3 has 16 amino acids. CDR3 DNA sequence: TGTGCCAGCACCTGGACAGGGTTTAGCTCCTACAATGAGCAGTTCTTC. This sequence encodes CASTWTGFSSYNEQFF.

This clonotype has at least ten counts. The chain uses TRBV12-3 or TRBV12-4 and TRBJ2-3; 10 bases match TRBD1. CDR3 length equals 18 residues. With 3 bases clipped from V and 0 bases from J, the junction kept 9 bases outside the gene matches. The CDR3 DNA reads as TGTGCCAGCAGTTTTCAAACCGGGACAGGGGTGAGCACAGATACGCAGTATTTT. Translating gives CASSFQTGTGVSTDTQYF.

Of note for this clonotype: The limits of the CDR3 on the DNA are not certain, so only TCRdb's listed CDR3 is given. The rearrangement uses TRBV6-5 and TRBJ2-1; TRBD2, the table's D call, was not compared with the DNA. Germline V CDR1 and CDR2: MNHEY, SVGAGI. Termini included, the CDR3 measures 16 amino acids. CDR3 region: CASSTSGLAVRNEQFF.

This clonotype has just a few counts. This chain joins TRBV7-8 and TRBJ1-1, with TRBD1 matching 7 bases. Germline V gene data show CDR1 as SGHVS and CDR2 as FQNEAQ. The trim removed 5 bases at V and 4 bases at J, leaving 10 bases unmatched. This CDR3 comprises 15 residues. CDR3 protein: CASSLLPGGTTEAFF. In DNA, the CDR3 is TGTGCCAGCAGCCTTCTCCCAGGGGGGACCACTGAAGCTTTCTTT. The full variable domain, rest sourced from reference TRBV7-8 and TRBJ1-1, is GAGVSQSPRYKVAKRGQDVALRCDPISGHVSLFWYQQALGQGPEFLTYFQNEAQLDKSGLPSDRFFAERPEGSVSTLKIQRTQQEDSAVYLCASSLLPGGTTEAFFGQGTRLTVV.

This clonotype was picked up a small number of times. The chain is built from TRBV20-1 and TRBJ1-6; TRBD1 matches at 8 bases. Germline CDR1 DFQATT, CDR2 SNEGSKA (reference sequence). The CDR3 sequence is 14 residues long. Unmatched junction bases numbered 10, after V lost 5 bases and J lost 10 bases. Written as DNA, the CDR3 is TGCAGTGCTCTAACGGGACAGGTGACCTCACCCCTCCACTTT. It translates to CSALTGQVTSPLHF.

In its sample, this clonotype was seen a few times. The chain employs TRBV27 and TRBJ2-7, with D unclear. V lost 7 bases to trimming and J lost 13 bases, with 20 bases between them. CDR3 size: 12 residues. Germline lookup yields CDR1 MNHEY and CDR2 SMNVEV (reference sequence). This chain's CDR3 is CASKSSGTRRYF. The CDR3 bases are TGTGCCAGCAAGTCGTCTGGAACGCGGCGTTACTTC.

This clonotype came up many times. This rearrangement joins TRBV19 to TRBJ2-1; TRBD2 aligns across 12 bases. The ends lost 4 bases at V and 3 bases at J; junction bases unmatched: 1. The CDR3 runs 15 residues. The germline V gene has CDR1 LNHDA and CDR2 SQIVND (reference sequence). This CDR3 is CASSRLAGDYNEQFF. CDR3 DNA: TGTGCCAGTAGTAGACTAGCGGGAGACTACAATGAGCAGTTCTTC.

At least ten counts were recorded for this clonotype. The rearrangement links TRBV5-1 to TRBJ2-1; D remains unclear. The CDR3 is 14 residues long. Trimming cost V 5 bases and J 10 bases, with 19 bases left between them. The germline CDR1 and CDR2 sequences are SGHRS and YFSETQ. The CDR3 sequence is CASSTAWADVEQFF. CDR3 nucleotides: TGCGCCAGCAGTACTGCCTGGGCAGACGTGGAGCAGTTCTTC.

This clonotype has ten or more counts. The rearrangement joins TRBV5-1 to TRBJ2-7; unclear D gene. CDR3 length equals 14 residues. Germline V gives CDR1 SGHRS, CDR2 YFSETQ. Trimming removed 3 bases at V and 3 bases at J, with 13 bases between. CDR3 sequence: CASSSGNGIYEQYF. CDR3 DNA: TGCGCCAGCAGCTCCGGTAACGGAATCTACGAGCAGTACTTC.

The chain uses TRBV15 and TRBJ2-1; a possible D gene is TRBD1 (5 bases). Germline values: CDR1 LNHNV, CDR2 YYDKDF (reference sequence). This CDR3 comprises 14 residues. V lost 0 bases and J 7 bases, leaving 10 bases between the germline ends. The CDR3 nucleotides read TGTGCCACCAGCAGAGAACGGACACCGAATGAGCAGTTCTTC. Protein product: CATSRERTPNEQFF.

The chain is built from TRBV6-2 or TRBV6-3 and TRBJ1-1; weak D call: TRBD1 (5 bases). The CDR3 loop spans 15 amino acids. Germline values: CDR1 MNHEY, CDR2 SVGEGT. Trimming took off 2 bases at V and 4 bases at J, with 14 bases between the two ends. CDR3 DNA: TGTGCCAGCAGTTACACGGGGGGACGGGGCACTGAAGCTTTCTTT. Protein: CASSYTGGRGTEAFF.

This clonotype was recorded many times. The chain joins TRBV7-2 to TRBJ2-1; TRBD2 aligns across 8 bases. The ends lost 5 bases at V and 7 bases at J; junction bases unmatched: 13. Germline V gene data show CDR1 as SGHTA and CDR2 as FQGNSA. The CDR3 is 16 residues long. Here the CDR3 reads CASSELGVSGMNEQFF. For the CDR3, the DNA is TGTGCCAGCAGCGAGTTAGGGGTTAGCGGGATGAATGAGCAGTTCTTC.

This clonotype showed up just a few times. The chain carries TRBV5-1 and TRBJ2-3; the match to TRBD2 covers 8 bases. With V trimmed by 3 bases and J by 2 bases, 8 bases remained unmatched. This CDR3 is built from 16 residues. Germline loops: CDR1 SGHRS, CDR2 YFSETQ. CDR3: CASSSPERGITDTQYF. The CDR3 nucleotides read TGCGCCAGCAGCTCGCCCGAGCGGGGGATCACAGATACGCAGTATTTT. The full variable domain, rest sourced from reference TRBV5-1 and TRBJ2-3, is KAGVTQTPRYLIKTRGQQVTLSCSPISGHRSVSWYQQTPGQGLQFLFEYFSETQRNKGNFPGRFSGRQFSNSRSEMNVSTLELGDSALYLCASSSPERGITDTQYFGPGTRLTVL.

In its sample, this clonotype was seen many times. This chain joins TRBV20-1 and TRBJ1-1; TRBD1 matches 12 bases. The junction had 8 bases not matched to a gene; V was cut back by 3 bases and J by 3 bases. Germline CDR1 reads DFQATT; CDR2 reads SNEGSKA (reference sequence). The CDR3 extends over 16 amino acids. The CDR3 sequence: CSARWDRGRMDTEAFF. DNA for the CDR3: TGCAGTGCTAGGTGGGACAGGGGGCGCATGGACACTGAAGCTTTCTTT.

The chain has TRBV2 and TRBJ1-2, with D perhaps matching TRBD1 (5 bases). Trimming left V 3 bases short and J 6 bases short, with 17 bases between. Germline values: CDR1 SNHLY, CDR2 FYNNEI. The CDR3 has 15 amino acids. In DNA form, the CDR3 reads TGTGCCAGCAGTGAGACTCGGTCAGGGCAAAATGGCTACACCTTC. Translation gives CASSETRSGQNGYTF. The whole variable domain, filled in from reference TRBV2 and TRBJ1-2, reads EPEVTQTPSHQVTQMGQEVILRCVPISNHLYFYWYRQILGQKVEFLVSFYNNEISEKSEIFDDQFSVERPDGSNFTLKIRSTKLEDSAMYFCASSETRSGQNGYTFGSGTRLTVV.

This clonotype has ten or more counts. The chain has TRBV25-1 and TRBJ2-1; D remains ambiguous. Trimming took off 2 bases at V and 5 bases at J, with 7 bases between the two ends. The CDR3 totals 13 residues. Germline CDR1 is MGHDK and CDR2 is SYGVNS. The CDR3 DNA follows: TGTGCCAGCAGTGAAGTCAGTAACAATGAGCAGTTCTTC. It encodes CASSEVSNNEQFF.

This clonotype was found many times. J is TRBJ1-5 and V is TRBV7-2, with D possibly being TRBD1 (5 bases). Trimming cost V 1 base and J 6 bases, with 13 bases left between them. The CDR3 loop spans 15 amino acids. In germline, CDR1 is SGHTA, CDR2 FQGNSA. For the CDR3, the DNA is TGTGCCAGCAGCTTAGTGGGGGAAACTGGTCAGCCCCAGCATTTT. It encodes CASSLVGETGQPQHF.

The rearrangement uses TRBV5-1 and TRBJ2-2; weak D call: TRBD1 (6 bases). CDR1 is SGHRS and CDR2 is YFSETQ in the germline V gene. Trimming pared 4 bases from V and 4 bases from J, leaving 17 bases between. The CDR3 runs 16 residues. The CDR3 spells CASSPFPEGGTGELFF. The CDR3 DNA reads as TGCGCCAGCAGCCCTTTCCCGGAAGGGGGCACCGGGGAGCTGTTTTTT.

This clonotype was recorded many times. The rearrangement links TRBV5-5 to TRBJ1-4; a possible D gene is TRBD1 (5 bases). V was cut by 4 bases and J by 8 bases, with 12 bases left in between. Germline assignment: CDR1 SGHKS and CDR2 YYEKEE (reference sequence). This CDR3 is built from 13 residues. The CDR3 DNA reads TGTGCCAGCAGCCCGGGGACTTCCGAAAAACTGTTTTTT. Its translation: CASSPGTSEKLFF.

The chain couples TRBV27 to TRBJ2-1, with D perhaps given as TRBD1 or TRBD2 (6 bases each). V lost 0 bases, J lost 8 bases, and 14 bases lay in between. CDR1 MNHEY and CDR2 SMNVEV come from the germline V gene (reference sequence). The CDR3 is 15 amino acids. CDR3 in amino acids: CASSLSPARGDEQFF. CDR3 sequence (DNA): TGTGCCAGCAGTTTATCTCCGGCAAGGGGGGATGAGCAGTTCTTC.

A few counts support this clonotype. This rearrangement joins TRBV14 to TRBJ1-4; TRBD1 agrees at 9 bases. There are 15 residues in the CDR3. The ends lost 2 bases at V and 8 bases at J; junction bases unmatched: 6. Germline V lookup: CDR1 SGHDN, CDR2 FVKESK. CDR3 amino acids: CASSQMGQGSEKLFF. The CDR3 region has the DNA TGTGCCAGCAGCCAAATGGGACAGGGAAGCGAAAAACTGTTTTTT.

This clonotype appeared many times. The chain combines TRBV4-3 with TRBJ1-6; 7 bases match TRBD1. Germline V gives CDR1 LGHNA, CDR2 YSLEER. This CDR3 contains 14 residues. The V segment lost 6 bases and the J segment 7 bases; nucleotides outside the gene matches: 6. The CDR3 sequence: CASSSGQANSPLHF. CDR3 coding DNA: TGCGCCAGCAGTTCCGGACAGGCGAATTCACCCCTCCACTTT.

The V gene is TRBV3-1, the J gene TRBJ1-2; D unclear. CDR1 is LGHDT and CDR2 is YNNKEL in the germline V gene (reference sequence). The CDR3 covers 11 residues. V lost 0 bases, J lost 8 bases, and 4 bases lay in between. CDR3 sequence reads: CASSQDLGYTF. As DNA, the CDR3 is TGTGCCAGCAGCCAAGATTTGGGCTACACCTTC.

This clonotype was recorded at least ten times. The V call is TRBV4-2, the J call TRBJ2-1, with D hard to call. CDR1 is LGHNA and CDR2 is YNFKEQ in the germline V gene. The CDR3 runs 16 residues. Trimming left V 1 base short and J 0 bases short, with 10 bases between. The CDR3 region has the DNA TGTGCCAGCAGCCAAGTTAGGGCGGACTCCTACAATGAGCAGTTCTTC. Protein product: CASSQVRADSYNEQFF.

This clonotype was observed many times. V gene TRBV7-6 combines with J gene TRBJ2-5; D not resolved. Trimming took 2 bases from V and 5 from J, leaving 6 bases between them. The V gene's germline CDR1 is SGHVS and CDR2 FNYEAQ. The CDR3 is 12 residues long. The CDR3 DNA sequence: TGTGCCAGCAGCTTAAATTGGGAGACCCAGTACTTC. The encoded protein is CASSLNWETQYF.

This clonotype has a handful of counts. V gene TRBV7-9 combines with J gene TRBJ1-2; 7 bases line up with TRBD1. This CDR3 has 13 residues. Germline values: CDR1 SEHNR, CDR2 FQNEAQ (reference sequence). V lost 5 bases and J lost 5; bases outside the gene matches: 5. The CDR3 DNA is TGTGCCAGCAGCGAACAGGGGCGTTATGGCTACACCTTC. This codes for CASSEQGRYGYTF.

This clonotype was seen a handful of times. A much bigger clone sits one base away, suggesting this may be a read error. This chain joins TRBV7-6 and TRBJ1-2, with 7 bases fitting TRBD1. The CDR3 extends over 13 amino acids. Germline V gene sequence: CDR1 SGHVS, CDR2 FNYEAQ. V was clipped by 5 bases and J by 2 bases; unmatched bases: 2. This CDR3 is CASSPTGNYGYTF. Here the CDR3 DNA reads TGTGCCAGCAGCCCGACAGGGAACTATGGCTACACCTTC.

The rearrangement links TRBV7-2 to TRBJ1-1; no definite D call. The germline V and J ends were trimmed by 1 base and 1 base, with 10 bases remaining between them. The CDR3 runs to 15 residues. Looked up from germline, CDR1 is SGHTA and CDR2 is FQGNSA. The CDR3 nucleotides are TGTGCCAGCAGCTTAGAGCGCACAGCGAACACTGAAGCTTTCTTT. Translation gives CASSLERTANTEAFF.

This clonotype appeared a few times. J is TRBJ2-2 and V is TRBV5-1, with 9 positions matching TRBD1. Trimming cost V 0 bases and J 3 bases; bases outside gene matches: 3. CDR1 and CDR2 from the germline V gene are SGHRS and YFSETQ. CDR3 length equals 16 residues. The CDR3 loop reads CASSLVGTGHTGELFF. The CDR3 DNA reads as TGCGCCAGCAGCTTGGTAGGGACAGGGCACACCGGGGAGCTGTTTTTT.

This clonotype was detected many times. The rearrangement joins TRBV4-3 to TRBJ1-1; D gene unclear. CDR3 length: 13 residues. Germline assignment: CDR1 LGHNA and CDR2 YSLEER. The V and J ends lost 1 base and 5 bases respectively, with 8 bases between them. CDR3 nucleotide sequence: TGCGCCAGCAGCCAAGGAAGAGGGACTGAAGCTTTCTTT. This translates into CASSQGRGTEAFF.